This section outlines one T cell receptor (beta chain) sequence together with its context. Its specificity is unknown. The CDR3 covers 14 residues. After removal of 3 bases from V and 9 bases from J, the junction contained 7 bases not matched to a gene. CDR1 and CDR2 (germline): SGHTA, FQGNSA. These data are taken from a study of blood T cells in healthy people across ages. The second PCR ran about 7 to 12 cycles with a sample-barcoded 5' primer and J-beta primers. Every cDNA molecule carried a tag from a template-switch adaptor bearing 12 random nucleotides. One entry per CDR3 protein results from TCRdb running MiXCR on the 5' RACE reads. Of 270,000 or so distinct CDR3 sequences listed, 25% to 30% are singletons. Study results and caveats: While age rose, TCR beta diversity per million T cells dropped in a roughly linear way.

Sequencing was performed on blood. This TCR came from a woman in her sixties or seventies in good health. The chain joins TRBV7-2 to TRBJ2-1, with 8 nucleotides matching TRBD2. The CDR3: CASSFYGRAAEQFF. CDR3 DNA sequence: TGTGCCAGCAGCTTTTACGGGAGGGCTGCTGAGCAGTTCTTC.